This T cell receptor beta chain was found in a study of shared clonotypes between healthy human individuals. Study results and caveats: Of the naive CD4 clonotypes, about 5.4% were shared across a handful of donors. Clonotype sharing among donors was thought likely to change with sequencing depth.

Concerning this clone: Its cognate antigen is unknown.

This CDR3 is 12 amino acids long. V lost 5 bases, J lost 9 bases, and 11 bases lay in between. Per the germline V gene, CDR1 is MNHNY and CDR2 is SVGAGI (reference sequence). Sorted-subset replicate PCR reactions were performed with about 200 ng DNA, corresponding to 30,000 to 35,000 T cell genomes. Profiling relied on immunoSEQ multiplex PCR, and the TCRdb table lists in-frame clones only, not all of them. The sample yields roughly 1,100,000 clones, around four fifths seen once. The sample taken for sequencing was memory CD4+ T cells sorted from blood. The subset: CD45RA-negative fraction. This clonotype was sampled from a man aged 18 to 30 in good health. The V gene is TRBV6-6, the J gene TRBJ1-3; D remains unclear. As DNA, the CDR3 is TGTGCCAGCAGTACTGGTGAGACCACCATATATTTT. Translated, it gives CASSTGETTIYF.